Below, 15 T cell receptor beta chains from the same sample are listed, as sequenced in a study of CD8+CD57+ T cells in acquired aplastic anemia. Genomic DNA, the template, was used for profiling of the TCR beta VDJ and CDR3. TCRdb reprocessed the reads with MiXCR, giving one entry per CDR3 protein. The data show 150,000 to 180,000 distinct CDR3 sequences, roughly half seen once. By flow cytometry, patients selected for sequencing had shown an expansion of CD8+CD57+ cells. Sequenced material: sorted CD4+, CD8+, or CD8+CD57+ T cells (not recorded which) from PBMCs. Receptors originate from a human donor with aplastic anemia.

There are many counts of this clonotype. The J gene is TRBJ2-1, the V gene TRBV7-9; D might be TRBD1 or TRBD2, each matching 5 bases. Between the trimmed V and J ends, which lost 5 bases and 4 bases, there was a span of 15 bases. CDR1 is SEHNR, CDR2 FQNEAQ, per germline (reference sequence). This CDR3 is 15 amino acids long. Here the CDR3 reads CASSPRSGLYNEQFF. Here the CDR3 DNA reads TGTGCCAGCAGCCCCCGGTCGGGGCTTTACAATGAGCAGTTCTTC.

The chain links TRBV10-1 to TRBJ2-3; 10 bases agree with TRBD1. The V and J ends lost 6 bases and 5 bases, in that order; junction bases with no gene match: 14. This CDR3 has 17 residues. Germline CDR1 is WNHNN and CDR2 is SYGVQD (reference sequence). The CDR3 reads CASSSTTGTGERDTQYF. The CDR3 nucleotides are TGCGCCAGCAGCTCCACCACCGGGACAGGGGAACGAGATACGCAGTATTTT.

The rearrangement uses TRBV2 and TRBJ1-5; 9 nucleotides match TRBD1. The CDR3 contains 14 residues. Germline CDR1 reads SNHLY; CDR2 reads FYNNEI. V lost 6 bases and J lost 9; bases outside the gene matches: 9. The CDR3 nucleotides are TGTGCCAGCAGGGGACAGGGCGTAGGGGGGCCCCAGCATTTT. Translated, it gives CASRGQGVGGPQHF.

The sample holds many counts of this clonotype. The rearrangement uses TRBV7-9 and TRBJ2-7; D possibly matches TRBD1 or TRBD2 (5 bases each). V lost 6 bases and J lost 0, with 12 bases in between. Germline V CDR1 and CDR2: SEHNR, FQNEAQ (reference sequence). CDR3 length: 14 residues. As DNA, the CDR3 is TGTGCCAGCAGATGGGACGCGAGCTCCTACGAGCAGTACTTC. As protein: CASRWDASSYEQYF.

The chain joins TRBV7-9 to TRBJ2-3; D call uncertain. CDR1 is SEHNR, CDR2 FQNEAQ, per germline (reference sequence). Trimming shortened V by 2 bases and J by 3 bases, and 6 bases separated the two germline ends. This CDR3 region has 13 residues. CDR3 nucleotides: TGTGCCAGCAGCTTACTGGGGACAGATACGCAGTATTTT. Amino acids: CASSLLGTDTQYF.

V usage is TRBV6-5 and J usage is TRBJ2-7, with 7 positions matching TRBD2. In germline, CDR1 is MNHEY, CDR2 SVGAGI. The ends lost 8 bases at V and 6 bases at J; junction bases unmatched: 16. This CDR3 is built from 15 residues. The CDR3 nucleotides are TGTGCCAGCGGTTCCTTCGGACTAGTATCCCTCGAGCAGTACTTC. As protein: CASGSFGLVSLEQYF.

This clonotype came up many times. The V call is TRBV12-3 or TRBV12-4, the J call TRBJ2-5, with D perhaps TRBD1 (6 bases). CDR3 length equals 16 residues. V was cut by 5 bases and J by 5 bases, with 21 bases left in between. The DNA for the CDR3 is TGTGCCAGCAGTCCCCCCCGGGACAATTTTCGCGAGACCCAGTACTTC. This translates into CASSPPRDNFRETQYF.

Notes on this clonotype: This may come from a read error, since a much larger clone is one base off. V and J are TRBV6-4 and TRBJ2-1; 8 bases align to TRBD2. The CDR3 extends over 16 amino acids. Germline values: CDR1 MRHNA, CDR2 SNTAGT. The ends lost 0 bases at V and 11 bases at J; junction bases unmatched: 12. CDR3 nucleotides: TGTGCCAGCAGTGACTCGAGTAGCGGGGACACTAGTAAGCAGTTCTTC. Translation gives CASSDSSSGDTSKQFF.

This rearrangement joins TRBV30 to TRBJ2-5; 7 nucleotides align to TRBD1. Germline trimming cut 4 bases from V and 4 bases from J; bases unmatched to any gene: 3. CDR1 is GTSNPN and CDR2 is SVGIG in the germline V gene (reference sequence). The CDR3 length is 12 residues. The CDR3 region has the DNA TGTGCCTGGACAGGGGGTTTAGAGACCCAGTACTTC. Amino acids: CAWTGGLETQYF.

At least ten counts were recorded for this clonotype. The chain combines TRBV5-1 with TRBJ1-5, with 11 bases aligning to TRBD1. Germline-derived CDR1 and CDR2 are SGHRS and YFSETQ. The CDR3 sequence is 18 residues long. The junction had 9 bases not matched to a gene; V was cut back by 4 bases and J by 0 bases. The chain's CDR3 is CASSPSGQGGYSNQPQHF. The CDR3, as DNA: TGCGCCAGCAGCCCCTCGGGACAGGGGGGGTATAGCAATCAGCCCCAGCATTTT.

The rearrangement uses TRBV7-2 and TRBJ2-5, with a weak D call TRBD2 (5 bases). The germline V gene encodes CDR1 SGHTA and CDR2 FQGNSA. V was clipped by 3 bases and J by 1 base, with 9 bases between them. The CDR3 covers 14 residues. The CDR3 loop is CASSLGAPQETQYF. The CDR3 nucleotides are TGTGCCAGCAGCTTGGGAGCACCCCAAGAGACCCAGTACTTC.

The V gene is TRBV24-1, the J gene TRBJ1-2; 11 bases are a match to TRBD1. Germline trimming cut 4 bases from V and 5 bases from J; bases unmatched to any gene: 5. CDR3 length: 15 residues. Germline CDR1 reads KGHDR; CDR2 reads SFDVKD. CDR3 sequence reads: CATSEPGQGVYGYTF. The DNA of the CDR3 is TGTGCCACCAGTGAACCGGGACAGGGGGTTTATGGCTACACCTTC.

Ten or more counts support this clonotype. One end of the junction does not line up with germline, which may come from a read error. In DNA form, the CDR3 reads TGTGCCAGCAGGACGCCAACTAGCGGGGTTGACTTC. Residues: CASRTPTSGVDF. V and J are TRBV12-3 or TRBV12-4 and TRBJ2-5; the match to TRBD2 covers 10 bases. The CDR3 contains 12 residues.

J is TRBJ2-7 and V is TRBV2; 8 nucleotides align to TRBD2. Germline trimming cut 8 bases from V and 6 bases from J; bases unmatched to any gene: 12. Germline V gene data show CDR1 as SNHLY and CDR2 as FYNNEI. The CDR3 loop spans 14 amino acids. The CDR3 DNA reads as TGTGCCAGCTCCGGGACTAGTGGGAGGAGCGAGCAGTACTTC. Translated, it gives CASSGTSGRSEQYF.

This clonotype was seen a few times. The chain links TRBV11-2 to TRBJ1-5, with D maybe TRBD1 (5 bases). The CDR3 has 16 amino acids. Germline CDR1 reads SGHAT; CDR2 reads FQNNGV. V lost 2 bases and J lost 0, with 11 bases in between. CDR3 region: CASSLRGDYSNQPQHF. The CDR3 DNA reads as TGTGCCAGCAGCTTACGGGGGGATTATAGCAATCAGCCCCAGCATTTT.